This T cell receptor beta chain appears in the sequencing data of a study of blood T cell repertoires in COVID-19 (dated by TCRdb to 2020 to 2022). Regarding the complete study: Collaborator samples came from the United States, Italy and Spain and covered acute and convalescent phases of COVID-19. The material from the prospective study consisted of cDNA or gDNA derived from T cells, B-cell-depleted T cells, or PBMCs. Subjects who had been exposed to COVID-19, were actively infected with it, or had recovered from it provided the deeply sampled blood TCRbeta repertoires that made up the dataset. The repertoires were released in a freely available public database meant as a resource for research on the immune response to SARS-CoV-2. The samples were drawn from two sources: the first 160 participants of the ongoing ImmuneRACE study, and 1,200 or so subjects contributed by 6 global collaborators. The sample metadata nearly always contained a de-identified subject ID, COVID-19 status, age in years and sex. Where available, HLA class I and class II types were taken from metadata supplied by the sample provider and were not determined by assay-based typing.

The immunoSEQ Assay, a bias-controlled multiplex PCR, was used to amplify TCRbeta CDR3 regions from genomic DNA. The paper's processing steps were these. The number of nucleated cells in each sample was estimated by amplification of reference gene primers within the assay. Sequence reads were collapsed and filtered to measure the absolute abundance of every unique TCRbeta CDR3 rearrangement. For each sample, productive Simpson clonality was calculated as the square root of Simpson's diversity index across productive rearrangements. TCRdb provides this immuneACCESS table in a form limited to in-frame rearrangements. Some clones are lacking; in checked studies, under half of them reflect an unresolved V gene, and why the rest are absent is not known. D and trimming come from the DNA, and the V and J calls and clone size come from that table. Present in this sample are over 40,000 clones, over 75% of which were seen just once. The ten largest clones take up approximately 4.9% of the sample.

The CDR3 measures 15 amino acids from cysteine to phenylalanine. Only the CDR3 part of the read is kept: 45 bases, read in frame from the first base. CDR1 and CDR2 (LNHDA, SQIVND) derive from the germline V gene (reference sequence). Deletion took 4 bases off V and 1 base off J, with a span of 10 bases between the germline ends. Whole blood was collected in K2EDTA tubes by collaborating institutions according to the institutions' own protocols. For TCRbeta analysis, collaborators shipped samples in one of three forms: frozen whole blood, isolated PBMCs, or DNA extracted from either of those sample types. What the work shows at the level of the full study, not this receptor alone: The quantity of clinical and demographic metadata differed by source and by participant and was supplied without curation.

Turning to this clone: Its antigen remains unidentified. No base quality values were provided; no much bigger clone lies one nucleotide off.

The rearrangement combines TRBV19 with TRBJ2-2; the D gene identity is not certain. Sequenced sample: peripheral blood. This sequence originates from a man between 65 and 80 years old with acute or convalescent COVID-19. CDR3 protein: CASSSRVMNTGELFF. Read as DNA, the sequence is TGTGCCAGTAGTAGTCGGGTGATGAACACCGGGGAGCTGTTTTTT.